The 14 T cell receptor beta chains below were found in one sample sequenced in a study of early T cells in non-severe SARS-CoV-2 infection. TCRdb called the 5' RACE reads again in MiXCR, with one record for every CDR3 protein. This table holds roughly 120,000 distinct CDR3 sequences, about 16% found once. Sequencing input: whole blood. The receptors were sampled from an adult who was a healthcare worker with PCR-confirmed SARS-CoV-2 infection or an uninfected control (not recorded which).

This clonotype was counted between two and nine times. The chain combines TRBV7-9 with TRBJ2-1; D ambiguous. CDR1 is SEHNR and CDR2 is FQNEAQ in the germline V gene (reference sequence). Trimming left V 2 bases short and J 9 bases short, with 11 bases between. This CDR3 region has 13 residues. DNA of the CDR3: TGTGCCAGCAGCTTAAACTCGGATCGTGAGCAGTTCTTC. Residues: CASSLNSDREQFF. Combining the CDR3 with reference TRBV7-9 and TRBJ2-1 gives the whole variable domain DTGVSQNPRHKITKRGQNVTFRCDPISEHNRLYWYRQTLGQGPEFLTYFQNEAQLEKSRLLSDRFSAERPKGSFSTLEIQRTEQGDSAMYLCASSLNSDREQFFGPGTRLTVL.

The chain links TRBV5-4 to TRBJ1-2, with TRBD1 as a possible D gene (6 bases). Between the trimmed V and J ends, which lost 4 bases and 6 bases, there was a span of 19 bases. The germline gives CDR1 SGHNT, CDR2 YYREEE (reference sequence). The CDR3 has 15 amino acids. CDR3 protein: CASSPDLGGLHGYTF. CDR3 bases: TGTGCCAGCAGCCCAGACTTGGGGGGGCTACATGGCTACACCTTC.

With regard to this clonotype: This likely comes from a read error, as the CDR3 has no conserved phenylalanine or tryptophan at its end. The chain has TRBV29-1 and TRBJ1-2; 10 bases line up with TRBD1. Germline CDR1 and CDR2: SQVTM and ANQGSEA. The CDR3 runs to 11 residues. V lost 8 bases and J lost 8; bases outside the gene matches: 5. The CDR3 sequence is CSTRDRGGYTY. Written as DNA, the CDR3 is TGCAGCACCCGGGACAGGGGAGGCTACACCTAC.

The rearrangement uses TRBV12-5 and TRBJ1-5; D uncertain. CDR3 length: 12 amino acids. The V end lost 5 bases, the J end lost 10 bases, and 12 bases lay between the germline ends. Germline loops: CDR1 LGHNT, CDR2 FRNRAP. Written as DNA, the CDR3 is TGTGCTAGTGGTCACCTGCTCGGCCCCCAGCATTTT. Its translation is CASGHLLGPQHF. Using reference TRBV12-5 and TRBJ1-5 for the parts outside the CDR3, the full variable domain is DARVTQTPRHKVTEMGQEVTMRCQPILGHNTVFWYRQTMMQGLELLAYFRNRAPLDDSGMPKDRFSAEMPDATLATLKIQPSEPRDSAVYFCASGHLLGPQHFGDGTRLSIL.

This chain joins TRBV20-1 and TRBJ1-6; D not certain. This CDR3 spans 18 amino acids. Trimming took 0 bases from V and 0 from J, leaving 15 bases between them. CDR1 and CDR2 from the germline V gene are DFQATT and SNEGSKA (reference sequence). The CDR3 nucleotides read TGCAGTGCTAGAGATGCTAGGCAGGTCAGCTCCTATAATTCACCCCTCCACTTT. Its protein is CSARDARQVSSYNSPLHF.

The table lists this clonotype with a few counts. This chain joins TRBV9 and TRBJ2-7; D remains ambiguous. Germline V CDR1 and CDR2: SGDLS, YYNGEE. The CDR3 runs to 16 residues. Between the trimmed V and J ends, which lost 4 bases and 2 bases, there was a span of 19 bases. The CDR3 loop is CASSPDPVLRTYEQYF. The CDR3 nucleotides are TGTGCCAGCAGCCCCGATCCAGTGTTGAGAACCTACGAGCAGTACTTC.

The chain links TRBV25-1 to TRBJ1-6; D uncertain. The CDR3 extends over 14 amino acids. Germline assignment: CDR1 MGHDK and CDR2 SYGVNS. The V and J ends lost 4 bases and 10 bases respectively, with 14 bases between them. CDR3 region: CASSVRGSGSPLHF. CDR3 nucleotide sequence: TGTGCCAGCAGTGTGAGAGGGTCGGGGTCACCCCTCCACTTT.

V gene TRBV7-9 combines with J gene TRBJ2-6, with TRBD1 matching over 7 bases. V shed 5 bases, J shed 0 bases, and the junction held 10 bases outside the gene matches. This CDR3 is built from 18 residues. Germline V gives CDR1 SEHNR, CDR2 FQNEAQ (reference sequence). In DNA, the CDR3 is TGTGCCAGCAGCCGTTCAGGGACAGAAAGCTCTGGGGCCAACGTCCTGACTTTC. This gives the protein CASSRSGTESSGANVLTF.

This rearrangement joins TRBV27 to TRBJ1-1, with D possibly matching TRBD1 (6 bases). The CDR3 has 13 residues. The ends were cut back, 6 bases at V and 11 bases at J, with 19 bases in the middle. The germline CDR1 and CDR2 sequences are MNHEY and SMNVEV (reference sequence). The CDR3 is CASSPGWGAGAFF. The CDR3 region has the DNA TGTGCCAGCAGCCCTGGCTGGGGGGCGGGGGCTTTCTTT.

V and J are TRBV2 and TRBJ2-3; D is possibly TRBD2 (6 bases). V dropped 6 bases and J dropped 6 bases, with 13 bases sitting between them. CDR3 size: 13 residues. Germline values: CDR1 SNHLY, CDR2 FYNNEI. This CDR3 reads CASRYRLVDTQYF. The CDR3 nucleotides are TGTGCCAGCAGGTACAGACTAGTTGATACGCAGTATTTT.

The rearrangement uses TRBV3-1 and TRBJ1-1, with unresolved D. The V gene's germline CDR1 is LGHDT and CDR2 YNNKEL (reference sequence). V lost 0 bases, J lost 11 bases, and 13 bases lay in between. The CDR3 consists of 13 residues. The CDR3 DNA reads TGTGCCAGCAGCCAAGATATATTCTCTTCGGCTTTCTTT. It encodes CASSQDIFSSAFF.

This clonotype occurred once. V gene TRBV12-3 or TRBV12-4 combines with J gene TRBJ1-5; perhaps TRBD1 as D (5 bases). Trimming pared 7 bases from V and 7 bases from J, leaving 14 bases between. CDR3 length equals 13 residues. CDR3 protein: CASTLGGWQPQHF. The CDR3, as DNA: TGTGCCAGCACCCTCGGGGGTTGGCAGCCCCAGCATTTT.

In its sample, this clonotype was seen a few times. J is TRBJ2-6 and V is TRBV4-2; D possibly matches TRBD1 or TRBD2 (7 bases each). The germline gives CDR1 LGHNA, CDR2 YNFKEQ. Trimming removed 4 bases from V and 0 bases from J, with 28 bases in between. The length of the CDR3 is 22 residues. In DNA, the CDR3 is TGTGCCAGCAGCCGGGACTCGGCGAGGGGGCGGGGGCCTAACTCTGGGGCCAACGTCCTGACTTTC. Protein sequence: CASSRDSARGRGPNSGANVLTF.

This clonotype was seen a few times. The chain carries TRBV7-2 and TRBJ2-7; D uncertain. CDR1 SGHTA and CDR2 FQGNSA come from the germline V gene. Trimming took off 1 base at V and 3 bases at J, with 7 bases between the two ends. The CDR3 consists of 13 residues. DNA of the CDR3: TGTGCCAGCAGCTTAGGGCGTGTCTACGAGCAGTACTTC. Translating gives CASSLGRVYEQYF.